This T cell receptor beta chain appears in the sequencing data of a study of control samples from healthy donors and cancer patients. TCRdb keeps only in-frame clones here, not all; method: immunoSEQ multiplex PCR. The table lists approximately 100,000 clones, about 89% of them singletons. CDR3 length equals 18 residues. Looked up from germline, CDR1 is SGHRS and CDR2 is YFSETQ. Trimming removed 0 bases from V and 3 bases from J; junction bases left unmatched: 7. Sequences were obtained from blood. The sequence derives from a man aged 25-45 years in good health. J is TRBJ2-6 and V is TRBV5-1, with TRBD1 matching 9 bases. CDR3 region: CASSLGSGQGGGANVLTF. The CDR3 nucleotides are TGCGCCAGCAGCTTGGGATCGGGACAGGGTGGTGGGGCCAACGTCCTGACTTTC. Together with reference TRBV5-1 and TRBJ2-6, the CDR3 gives the full variable domain: KAGVTQTPRYLIKTRGQQVTLSCSPISGHRSVSWYQQTPGQGLQFLFEYFSETQRNKGNFPGRFSGRQFSNSRSEMNVSTLELGDSALYLCASSLGSGQGGGANVLTFGAGSRLTVL.